This entry describes one T cell receptor beta chain. The data are from a study of cytomegalovirus exposure and HLA in healthy donors. The germline CDR1 and CDR2 sequences are SGHRS and YFSETQ. After removal of 4 bases from V and 6 bases from J, the junction contained 17 bases not matched to a gene. This CDR3 region has 18 residues. Researchers ran the PCR with 60 Vbeta and 13 Jbeta primers. Measured with immunoSEQ multiplex PCR; TCRdb has only the in-frame clones, and not every one. In the table there are 90,000 to 110,000 clones, 12% of which are singletons. Sequencing was performed on PBMCs. The chain employs TRBV5-1 and TRBJ2-2, with 8 bases fitting TRBD2. The clonotype was recovered from a man between 35 and 55 years old in good health and CMV-seropositive. Here the CDR3 reads CASSPEGSGLAAAGELFF. The CDR3 region has the DNA TGCGCCAGCAGCCCGGAAGGGAGCGGACTAGCAGCCGCCGGGGAGCTGTTTTTT. Variable domain in full (rest from reference TRBV5-1 and TRBJ2-2): KAGVTQTPRYLIKTRGQQVTLSCSPISGHRSVSWYQQTPGQGLQFLFEYFSETQRNKGNFPGRFSGRQFSNSRSEMNVSTLELGDSALYLCASSPEGSGLAAAGELFFGEGSRLTVL.